This TCR beta chain emerged from a study of T-cell reconstitution after alpha-beta-depleted transplantation in children. CDR3 size: 15 residues. Looked up from germline, CDR1 is LGHNA and CDR2 is YNFKEQ. The trim removed 4 bases at V and 4 bases at J, leaving 9 bases unmatched. A library of TCRbeta sequences, prepared with unique molecular identifiers, was generated. TCRdb re-derived calls from the PCR reads in MiXCR, one entry per CDR3 protein. The sample carries some 550,000 distinct CDR3 sequences, around 16% recorded once. This clonotype came up a few times. The chain combines TRBV4-2 with TRBJ1-1, with 7 bases lining up with TRBD1. The origin of this receptor is a human donor who donated a stem cell graft to a child with acute lymphoblastic leukemia. This material consisted of PBMCs from the stem cell graft donor, taken from the stem cell graft. CDR3 region: CASSPQGVRGTEAFF. The CDR3, as DNA: TGTGCCAGCAGCCCCCAGGGGGTGAGGGGCACTGAAGCTTTCTTT.